These T cell receptor beta chains were read from a single sample in a study of blood T cell repertoires in COVID-19. Repertoires were generated with immunoSEQ multiplex PCR, while TCRdb's copy carries only in-frame clones and drops some. The sample consists of about 250,000 clones, 70% to 85% of them appearing once. Sequences were obtained from peripheral blood. Source of these receptors: a woman in her thirties or forties with active or convalescent COVID-19. Both conserved end residues are part of each CDR3. The D gene is left open where the match is weak. Only part of the rows carry a size: once, few, many, or a class if the clone is expanded.

v_gene,abundance,d_gene,j_gene,CDR3aa,CDR3nt
TRBV6-4,.,.,TRBJ2-1,CASRSDHRDEQFF,TGTGCCAGCCGGAGTGATCACAGGGATGAGCAGTTCTTC
TRBV6-5,.,.,TRBJ2-3,CASSYSLTDTQYF,TGTGCCAGCAGTTACTCGTTAACAGATACGCAGTATTTT
TRBV6-5,.,.,TRBJ2-6,CASSTGFGANVLTF,TGTGCCAGCAGTACAGGGTTTGGGGCCAACGTCCTGACTTTC
TRBV7-2,.,TRBD2,TRBJ2-1,CASSLASGAYNEQFF,TGTGCCAGCAGCTTGGCTAGCGGGGCGTACAATGAGCAGTTCTTC
TRBV14,.,.,TRBJ1-6,CASSQEGARYSPLHF,TGTGCCAGCAGCCAAGAAGGGGCTCGGTATTCACCCCTCCACTTT
TRBV5-4,.,.,TRBJ1-2,CASSLTDGYTF,TGTGCCAGCAGCTTGACAGATGGCTACACCTTC
TRBV4-2,few,TRBD2,TRBJ2-7,CASSQAGGLPYEQYF,TGTGCCAGCAGCCAAGCGGGGGGACTTCCCTACGAGCAGTACTTC
TRBV12-3/TRBV12-4,once,.,TRBJ1-6,CASTFSYNSPLHF,TGTGCCAGCACCTTCTCCTATAATTCACCCCTCCACTTT
TRBV19,.,.,TRBJ1-1,CASSIKMQGSGAFF,TGTGCCAGTAGTATTAAGATGCAGGGGTCGGGAGCTTTCTTT
TRBV27,.,TRBD1,TRBJ1-1,CASSLDRGGSWTEAFF,TGTGCCAGCAGTTTGGACAGAGGGGGCTCATGGACTGAAGCTTTCTTT
TRBV9,.,TRBD1,TRBJ1-1,CASSATGGGGTEAFF,TGTGCCAGCAGCGCCACAGGGGGCGGTGGCACTGAAGCTTTCTTT
TRBV10-3,.,TRBD1,TRBJ1-6,CATHPTGKKKDSPLHF,TGTGCCACCCACCCGACAGGGAAAAAGAAAGATTCACCCCTCCACTTT
TRBV29-1,.,TRBD1,TRBJ1-1,CSVGDRVNTEAFF,TGCAGCGTGGGGGACAGGGTAAACACTGAAGCTTTCTTT
TRBV7-2,.,.,TRBJ1-6,CASSPRDTPNSPLHF,TGTGCCAGCAGCCCCCGGGACACCCCTAATTCACCCCTCCACTTT
TRBV27,.,TRBD2,TRBJ2-3,CASSSRTSGAPSTDTQYF,TGTGCCAGCAGTTCTCGGACTAGCGGGGCCCCTAGCACAGATACGCAGTATTTT
TRBV29-1,once,.,TRBJ1-5,CSVGGGNQPQHF,TGCAGCGTTGGGGGGGGCAATCAGCCCCAGCATTTT
TRBV5-1,.,.,TRBJ2-3,CASKGEGGPGDTQYF,TGCGCCAGCAAGGGAGAGGGGGGGCCGGGGGATACGCAGTATTTT
TRBV20-1,.,.,TRBJ1-4,CSARGNEKLFF,TGCAGTGCTAGGGGCAATGAAAAACTGTTTTTT
TRBV7-6,.,TRBD1,TRBJ2-2,CASSYSRTGGTGELFF,TGTGCCAGCAGCTATAGCAGGACAGGGGGCACCGGGGAGCTGTTTTTT
TRBV5-1,few,.,TRBJ1-1,CASSIQANTEAFF,TGCGCCAGCAGTATACAGGCGAACACTGAAGCTTTCTTT
TRBV7-9,.,.,TRBJ2-7,CASSPGQFMGSYEQYF,TGTGCCAGCAGCCCAGGACAGTTTATGGGATCCTACGAGCAGTACTTC
TRBV4-1,.,TRBD2,TRBJ2-3,CASSSPARLAGSSTDTQYF,TGCGCCAGCAGCTCACCAGCTAGACTAGCGGGGAGCAGCACAGATACGCAGTATTTT
TRBV6-5,.,TRBD1,TRBJ1-1,CASSYQGAPTEAFF,TGTGCCAGCAGTTACCAGGGGGCGCCCACTGAAGCTTTCTTT
TRBV5-6,.,.,TRBJ1-1,CASSSLAVNTEAFF,TGTGCCAGCAGCTCCCTGGCGGTTAACACTGAAGCTTTCTTT
TRBV7-9,.,TRBD1,TRBJ1-1,CASSFTTGGDTEAFF,TGTGCCAGCAGTTTTACGACAGGGGGGGACACTGAAGCTTTCTTT
TRBV7-8,.,TRBD2,TRBJ2-3,CASSFRTSGGRPTDTQYF,TGTGCCAGCAGCTTCCGGACTAGCGGGGGGAGACCCACAGATACGCAGTATTTT
TRBV7-9,.,.,TRBJ2-1,CASSLDREDNEQFF,TGTGCCAGCAGCTTAGACCGGGAAGACAATGAGCAGTTCTTC
TRBV5-8,.,TRBD1,TRBJ2-1,CASSLGRDRVLEQFF,TGTGCCAGCAGCTTGGGCCGGGACAGGGTGCTTGAGCAGTTCTTC
TRBV5-1,.,.,TRBJ2-5,CASSLGPGGYQETQYF,TGCGCCAGCAGCTTGGGCCCAGGAGGGTACCAAGAGACCCAGTACTTC
TRBV9,.,TRBD1,TRBJ1-1,CASTGQGTEAFF,TGTGCCAGCACCGGACAGGGAACTGAAGCTTTCTTT
TRBV7-9,.,TRBD2,TRBJ2-3,CASSSGLAGATDTQYF,TGTGCCAGCAGCTCGGGACTAGCGGGGGCCACAGATACGCAGTATTTT
TRBV28,.,.,TRBJ1-3,CASVRTSQGNTIYF,TGTGCCAGCGTCAGGACATCTCAAGGAAACACCATATATTTT
TRBV30,.,.,TRBJ1-5,CAWSVGWGGNQPQHF,TGTGCCTGGAGTGTTGGTTGGGGGGGCAATCAGCCCCAGCATTTT
TRBV28,.,.,TRBJ1-4,CASSSRRQEKLFF,TGTGCCAGCAGTTCGCGGCGTCAGGAAAAACTGTTTTTT
TRBV4-1,.,TRBD2,TRBJ2-2,CASSQDRTSSTPTGELFF,TGCGCCAGCAGCCAAGACCGGACTAGCAGTACGCCTACCGGGGAGCTGTTTTTT
TRBV7-9,.,.,TRBJ1-5,CASTRGSNQPQHF,TGTGCCAGCACGAGGGGGAGCAATCAGCCCCAGCATTTT
TRBV10-3,.,TRBD1,TRBJ1-1,CATGTAKNTEAFF,TGTGCCACCGGGACAGCGAAGAACACTGAAGCTTTCTTT
TRBV7-3,.,TRBD2,TRBJ2-5,CASSLRSGEGETQYF,TGTGCCAGCAGCTTGAGGAGCGGGGAGGGAGAGACCCAGTACTTC
TRBV4-2,.,.,TRBJ1-4,CASSQGQGTTNEKLFF,TGTGCCAGCAGCCAAGGGCAGGGGACAACTAATGAAAAACTGTTTTTT
TRBV10-1,.,TRBD1,TRBJ2-1,CASSERLTGSSYNEQFF,TGCGCCAGCAGTGAACGACTGACAGGGAGCTCCTACAATGAGCAGTTCTTC
TRBV19,.,.,TRBJ1-2,CASRKSHPTGAYGYTF,TGTGCCAGTAGAAAGTCCCACCCCACCGGTGCCTATGGCTACACCTTC
TRBV6-6,large,TRBD1,TRBJ1-2,CASRTGQSNYGYTF,TGTGCCAGCAGGACGGGACAGAGTAACTATGGCTACACCTTC
TRBV2,.,.,TRBJ1-2,CASSLPGGNYGYTF,TGTGCCAGCAGTCTACCCGGGGGTAACTATGGCTACACCTTC
TRBV19,.,TRBD1,TRBJ2-7,CASRLTGTGPYEQYF,TGTGCCAGTAGGCTAACCGGGACAGGTCCCTACGAGCAGTACTTC